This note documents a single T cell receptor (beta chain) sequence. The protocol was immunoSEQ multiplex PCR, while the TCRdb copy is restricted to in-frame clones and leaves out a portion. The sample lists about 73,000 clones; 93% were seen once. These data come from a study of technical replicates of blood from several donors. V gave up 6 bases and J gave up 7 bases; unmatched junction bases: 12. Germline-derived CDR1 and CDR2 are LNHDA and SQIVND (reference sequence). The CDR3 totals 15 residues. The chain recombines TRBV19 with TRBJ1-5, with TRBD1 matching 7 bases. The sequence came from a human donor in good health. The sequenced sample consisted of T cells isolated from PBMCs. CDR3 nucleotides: TGTGCCAGTAGGCGGACAGGCCCTTTAGAGCAGCCCCAGCATTTT. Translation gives CASRRTGPLEQPQHF.